This TCR beta chain was obtained from a study of blood T cell repertoires in COVID-19. Study information: Samples taken during acute and convalescent COVID-19 were collected in the United States, Italy and Spain. Sample material is recorded as cDNA or gDNA derived from T cells, B-cell-depleted T cells, or PBMCs.

Trimming shortened V by 5 bases and J by 2 bases, and 6 bases separated the two germline ends. Germline V CDR1 and CDR2: SQVTM, ANQGSEA. CDR3 size: 11 residues. In the original processing: Nucleated cell number was recorded as an estimate derived from reference gene primer amplification. Repertoires were generated with immunoSEQ multiplex PCR, while TCRdb's copy carries only in-frame clones and drops some. That table supplies the V and J calls and clone size; D and trimming were determined from the DNA. This table holds some 20,000 clones, roughly 85% found once. V and J are TRBV29-1 and TRBJ1-2; no definite D call. Sequenced sample: peripheral blood. This TCR was recovered from an older man with acute or convalescent COVID-19. This CDR3 reads CSVHENYGYTF. For the CDR3, the DNA is TGCAGCGTTCACGAGAACTATGGCTACACCTTC.